This T cell receptor beta chain was documented in a study of blood T cell repertoires in COVID-19. Study-level background: PBMCs, B-cell-depleted T cells, or T cells were the source of the cDNA or gDNA that made up the material.

This CDR3 is built from 13 residues. The V and J ends lost 3 bases and 6 bases respectively, with 11 bases between them. Authors' processing steps: For nucleated cells, counts were estimated from reference gene primer amplification. The method was immunoSEQ multiplex PCR; TCRdb's version includes in-frame clones alone and lacks a portion of them. The DNA gave D and trimming, while V, J and clone size come from that table. In the table there are a few hundred thousand clones, approximately 85% of which are singletons. This clone has a single count. Sample: peripheral blood. The chain combines TRBV12-3 or TRBV12-4 with TRBJ1-1; a weak D match, TRBD1 (5 bases). This clonotype was sampled from a human donor in a cohort sampled during active COVID-19. The CDR3 region has the DNA TGTGCCAGCAGTTTTGGGGGGAAGGCTGAAGCTTTCTTT. Translated, it gives CASSFGGKAEAFF.